These T cell receptor beta chains were read from a single sample in a study of T cells in Graves' hyperthyroidism and ophthalmopathy. TCRdb fed the multiplex PCR reads into MiXCR, producing one record per CDR3 protein. The sample lists roughly 740,000 distinct CDR3 sequences, roughly 15% occurring once. The sequencing input was blood. The receptor source for this set is a man aged 18 to 35 with Graves' hyperthyroidism. Both conserved end residues are part of each CDR3. Each record gives: D gene, J gene, V gene, clone size, CDR3 DNA, CDR3 protein. A D gene is named only where the DNA matches it firmly. Only part of the rows carry a size: once, few, many, or a class if the clone is expanded.

d_gene: TRBD2
j_gene: TRBJ2-7
v_gene: TRBV27
abundance: few
CDR3nt: TGTGCCAGCAGTTTATCGACATCGCTGGGCGGGAGGCTCTACGAGCAGTACTTC
CDR3aa: CASSLSTSLGGRLYEQYF

d_gene: .
j_gene: TRBJ1-5
v_gene: TRBV19
abundance: few
CDR3nt: TGTGCCAGTAGTATCGACTCGACAGATTATAGCAATCAGCCCCAGCATTTT
CDR3aa: CASSIDSTDYSNQPQHF

d_gene: .
j_gene: TRBJ2-6
v_gene: TRBV5-1
abundance: few
CDR3nt: TGCGCCAGCAGCTTGGGATTCAGCAACTCTGGGGCCAACGTCCTGACTTTC
CDR3aa: CASSLGFSNSGANVLTF

d_gene: TRBD2
j_gene: TRBJ2-3
v_gene: TRBV11-1
abundance: many
CDR3nt: TGTGCCAGCAGCGATCTAGCGGGAGTGTCTCCGAGCACAGATACGCAGTATTTT
CDR3aa: CASSDLAGVSPSTDTQYF

d_gene: .
j_gene: TRBJ2-7
v_gene: TRBV5-4
abundance: .
CDR3nt: TGTGCCAGCAGCTCTGGACAGCGCACCTACGAGCAGTACTTC
CDR3aa: CASSSGQRTYEQYF

d_gene: TRBD2
j_gene: TRBJ2-1
v_gene: TRBV24-1
abundance: many
CDR3nt: TGTGCCACCAGTGACCCCAGCGGGAGGATCAACAATGAGCAGTTCTTC
CDR3aa: CATSDPSGRINNEQFF

d_gene: .
j_gene: TRBJ2-7
v_gene: TRBV28
abundance: many
CDR3nt: TGTGCCAGCAGTTGGGGGGACGAGCAGTACTTC
CDR3aa: CASSWGDEQYF

d_gene: TRBD2
j_gene: TRBJ2-5
v_gene: TRBV12-3/TRBV12-4
abundance: many
CDR3nt: TGTGCCAGCAGTCCCGTAGCGGGGCCCCAAGAGACCCAGTACTTC
CDR3aa: CASSPVAGPQETQYF

d_gene: .
j_gene: TRBJ2-7
v_gene: TRBV12-3/TRBV12-4
abundance: many
CDR3nt: TGTGCCAGCAGTTACCACCCCTCCTACGAGCAGTACTTC
CDR3aa: CASSYHPSYEQYF

d_gene: TRBD1
j_gene: TRBJ1-5
v_gene: TRBV12-3/TRBV12-4
abundance: many
CDR3nt: TGTGCCAGCAGTTTGACAGGGGTCGGGGTGACCCAGCATTTT
CDR3aa: CASSLTGVGVTQHF

d_gene: TRBD2
j_gene: TRBJ2-3
v_gene: TRBV7-9
abundance: .
CDR3nt: TGTGCCAGCAGCCCTCAAGGACTAGCGGGAGTGAATACGCAGTATTTT
CDR3aa: CASSPQGLAGVNTQYF

d_gene: TRBD2
j_gene: TRBJ2-1
v_gene: TRBV5-1
abundance: few
CDR3nt: TGCGCCAGCAGGGACACTAGCGGCGGGTCCTACAATGAGCAGTTCTTC
CDR3aa: CASRDTSGGSYNEQFF